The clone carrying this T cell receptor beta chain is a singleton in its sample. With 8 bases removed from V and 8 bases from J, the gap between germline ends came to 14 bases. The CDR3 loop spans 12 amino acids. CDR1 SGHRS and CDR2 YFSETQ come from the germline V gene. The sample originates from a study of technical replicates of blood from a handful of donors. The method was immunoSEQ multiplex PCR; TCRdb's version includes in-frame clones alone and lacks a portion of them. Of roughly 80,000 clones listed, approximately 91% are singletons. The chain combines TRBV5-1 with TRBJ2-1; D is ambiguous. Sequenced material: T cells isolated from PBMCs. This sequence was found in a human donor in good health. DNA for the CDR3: TGCGCCAGTTGCCGGAGCAACGATGAGCAGTTCTTC. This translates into CASCRSNDEQFF. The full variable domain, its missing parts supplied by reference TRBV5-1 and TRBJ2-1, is KAGVTQTPRYLIKTRGQQVTLSCSPISGHRSVSWYQQTPGQGLQFLFEYFSETQRNKGNFPGRFSGRQFSNSRSEMNVSTLELGDSALYLCASCRSNDEQFFGPGTRLTVL.